The T cell receptor (beta chain) described here comes from a study of glioma-infiltrating T cells. Looking at the study overall: WHO grade II oligodendrogliomas or astrocytomas, plus non-recurrent WHO grade IV glioblastomas, were sampled.

The iRepertoire nested amplicon-rescue multiplex PCR amplified TCR alpha and beta CDR3s from RNA. From the multiplex PCR reads, TCRdb called clonotypes with MiXCR, one entry per CDR3 protein. The table shows about 410,000 distinct CDR3 sequences, with less than 50% occurring only once. In regard to this clonotype: Its antigen is currently unknown.

The study's findings and limits: Gliomas, especially low-grade, showed above-expected tissue-blood divergence; non-neoplastic patients showed below.

The source of this sequence is a human donor with low-grade glioma or glioblastoma, undergoing nonglioma brain surgery, or in good health (not recorded which). Sequencing was done on a sample of glioma tissue, nonneoplastic brain tissue, or PBMCs (not recorded which).

The CDR3 sequence: CASSQDWGRGHQPQHF. CDR3 bases: TGTGCCAGCAGCCAAGATTGGGGGCGGGGCCATCAGCCCCAGCATTTT. The chain recombines TRBV4-2 with TRBJ1-5, with a tentative D call TRBD1 (6 bases). This CDR3 has 16 amino acids. V lost 0 bases, J lost 5 bases, and 14 bases lay in between. CDR1 is LGHNA, CDR2 YNFKEQ, per germline.